This T cell receptor (beta chain) stems from a study of OX40 agonist ivuxolimab in advanced cancers. Study-level background: Checkpoint inhibitors had been given previously to 40% of patients.

Profiled with immunoSEQ multiplex PCR; TCRdb holds only in-frame clones, not every one. Of about 100,000 clones listed, about 91% are singletons. CDR3 size: 16 residues. Trimming at V came to 2 bases and at J to 5 bases, leaving 6 bases not matched to a gene. Germline CDR1 reads SGHRS; CDR2 reads YFSETQ. The sample here was CD4+ or CD8+ T cells sorted from blood, taken in a trial of the OX40 agonist ivuxolimab. V is TRBV5-1 and J is TRBJ2-7; 14 positions agree with TRBD2. The sequence was obtained from an adult with an advanced solid tumor such as melanoma, head and neck, liver or kidney cancer. DNA of the CDR3: TGCGCCAGCAGCTTAGCCGGGACTAGCGGGAGTGACGAGCAGTACTTC. It codes for CASSLAGTSGSDEQYF.